The 21 T cell receptor beta chains reported below all come from one sample, sequenced in a study of monozygotic twins with inflammatory bowel disease. From the 5' RACE reads, TCRdb lists one entry per CDR3 protein and no DNA. The sample totals about 210,000 distinct CDR3 sequences. The sequenced material came from blood. These receptors all stem from a human donor with ulcerative colitis or Crohn's disease, or a healthy co-twin of an affected twin (not recorded which).

V is TRBV5-1 and J is TRBJ1-1. Germline V gene lookup returns CDR1 SGHRS and CDR2 YFSETQ. This CDR3 region has 14 residues. The CDR3 loop reads CASSLDVRNTEAFF. The variable domain in full, with the rest retrieved from reference TRBV5-1 and TRBJ1-1, is KAGVTQTPRYLIKTRGQQVTLSCSPISGHRSVSWYQQTPGQGLQFLFEYFSETQRNKGNFPGRFSGRQFSNSRSEMNVSTLELGDSALYLCASSLDVRNTEAFFGQGTRLTVV.

This CDR3 is CASSLMSSYNEQFF. J is TRBJ2-1 and V is TRBV5-1. Germline V CDR1 and CDR2: SGHRS, YFSETQ. The length of the CDR3 is 14 residues. Supplemented by reference TRBV5-1 and TRBJ2-1, the full variable domain reads KAGVTQTPRYLIKTRGQQVTLSCSPISGHRSVSWYQQTPGQGLQFLFEYFSETQRNKGNFPGRFSGRQFSNSRSEMNVSTLELGDSALYLCASSLMSSYNEQFFGPGTRLTVL.

The chain is built from TRBV10-3 and TRBJ2-1; TCRdb returns TRBD2, unconfirmable since there is no DNA. This CDR3 is built from 15 residues. Germline lookup yields CDR1 ENHRY and CDR2 SYGVKD. This CDR3 is CAISETSGGTNEQFF.

The genes are TRBV11-2 and TRBJ1-5. The germline V gene encodes CDR1 SGHAT and CDR2 FQNNGV. The CDR3 has 15 residues. CDR3 sequence reads: CASSPAGASNQPQHF. Variable domain in full (rest from reference TRBV11-2 and TRBJ1-5): EAGVAQSPRYKIIEKRQSVAFWCNPISGHATLYWYQQILGQGPKLLIQFQNNGVVDDSQLPKDRFSAERLKGVDSTLKIQPAKLEDSAVYLCASSPAGASNQPQHFGDGTRLSIL.

This chain connects TRBV5-6 to TRBJ2-2. This CDR3 is 16 amino acids long. Germline V gene sequence: CDR1 SGHDT, CDR2 YYEEEE. CDR3 loop: CASSLGISENTGELFF. The full variable domain, in which reference TRBV5-6 and TRBJ2-2 provide the parts outside the CDR3, is DAGVTQSPTHLIKTRGQQVTLRCSPKSGHDTVSWYQQALGQGPQFIFQYYEEEERQRGNFPDRFSGHQFPNYSSELNVNALLLGDSALYLCASSLGISENTGELFFGEGSRLTVL.

J is TRBJ2-7 and V is TRBV20-1. The CDR3 contains 14 residues. Germline V gene lookup returns CDR1 DFQATT and CDR2 SNEGSKA (reference sequence). The CDR3 is CSAREGKFPLEQYF.

The genes are TRBV7-2 and TRBJ1-6; TCRdb selects TRBD1, and the lack of DNA leaves this call unchecked. CDR1 SGHTA and CDR2 FQGNSA come from the germline V gene. The length of the CDR3 is 15 residues. The CDR3 sequence: CASSALGRGNSPLHF.

The J gene is TRBJ2-7, the V gene TRBV7-2; the D call from TCRdb, TRBD2, cannot be confirmed without DNA. CDR3 size: 15 residues. Germline values: CDR1 SGHTA, CDR2 FQGNSA. The chain's CDR3 is CASSRLAGSPYEQYF. The variable domain in full, with the rest retrieved from reference TRBV7-2 and TRBJ2-7, is GAGVSQSPSNKVTEKGKDVELRCDPISGHTALYWYRQSLGQGLEFLIYFQGNSAPDKSGLPSDRFSAERTGGSVSTLTIQRTQQEDSAVYLCASSRLAGSPYEQYFGPGTRLTVT.

The chain carries TRBV20-1 and TRBJ1-1. This CDR3 region has 12 residues. The germline V gene encodes CDR1 DFQATT and CDR2 SNEGSKA (reference sequence). The CDR3 is CSASRMETEAFF.

The chain is built from TRBV19 and TRBJ1-1. Germline values: CDR1 LNHDA, CDR2 SQIVND (reference sequence). CDR3 length: 15 residues. This CDR3 reads CASSNQPGSRTEAFF. The full variable domain, rest sourced from reference TRBV19 and TRBJ1-1, is DGGITQSPKYLFRKEGQNVTLSCEQNLNHDAMYWYRQDPGQGLRLIYYSQIVNDFQKGDIAEGYSVSREKKESFPLTVTSAQKNPTAFYLCASSNQPGSRTEAFFGQGTRLTVV.

The chain uses TRBV20-1 and TRBJ2-2; TCRdb proposes TRBD1, but this gene call is untestable without DNA. There are 16 residues in the CDR3. Germline CDR1 and CDR2: DFQATT and SNEGSKA (reference sequence). CDR3 sequence reads: CSARKGQGPGTGELFF.

This chain joins TRBV24-1 and TRBJ2-1; there is no DNA to check the TCRdb D call of TRBD1. Per germline, CDR1 KGHDR and CDR2 SFDVKD. There are 11 residues in the CDR3. The CDR3 sequence is CATSAGNEQFF.

V usage is TRBV20-1 and J usage is TRBJ1-5. CDR3 length: 14 residues. Per germline, CDR1 DFQATT and CDR2 SNEGSKA (reference sequence). The CDR3 region is CSAQTRRSNQPQHF.

The chain has TRBV6-2 or TRBV6-3 and TRBJ2-2. The CDR3 length is 14 residues. Germline V gene sequence: CDR1 MNHEY, CDR2 SVGEGT. The CDR3 here is CASRQLANTGELFF.

J is TRBJ2-4 and V is TRBV28. Germline assignment: CDR1 MDHEN and CDR2 SYDVKM. This CDR3 spans 11 amino acids. The CDR3 loop reads CASLAKNIQYF.

CDR3: CASSMGDRANVLTF. The rearrangement joins TRBV19 to TRBJ2-6; without DNA, the TCRdb call of TRBD1 cannot be checked. CDR1 is LNHDA, CDR2 SQIVND, per germline (reference sequence). This CDR3 spans 14 amino acids.

The chain couples TRBV4-2 to TRBJ1-3. The V gene's germline CDR1 is LGHNA and CDR2 YNFKEQ. The CDR3 consists of 15 residues. The CDR3 protein is CASSQDTFSGNTIYF.

The CDR3 protein is CASSLRASGGPRTKVYEQYF. The rearrangement joins TRBV12-3 or TRBV12-4 to TRBJ2-7; TCRdb outputs TRBD2, but without DNA this stays unchecked. The CDR3 length is 20 residues.

V and J are TRBV6-1 and TRBJ2-3; TCRdb lists TRBD1, though no DNA is available to test this call. The V gene's germline CDR1 is MNHNS and CDR2 SASEGT. This CDR3 contains 17 residues. CDR3 protein: CASSEAPFRGNTDTQYF.

The V and J genes are TRBV6-5 and TRBJ2-5. The CDR3 totals 15 residues. Germline assignment: CDR1 MNHEY and CDR2 SVGAGI. The CDR3: CASSYSTAYQETQYF.

V gene TRBV2 combines with J gene TRBJ2-5. The CDR3 runs 13 residues. Germline V gives CDR1 SNHLY, CDR2 FYNNEI. The CDR3 sequence: CASRGSAVVTQYF.